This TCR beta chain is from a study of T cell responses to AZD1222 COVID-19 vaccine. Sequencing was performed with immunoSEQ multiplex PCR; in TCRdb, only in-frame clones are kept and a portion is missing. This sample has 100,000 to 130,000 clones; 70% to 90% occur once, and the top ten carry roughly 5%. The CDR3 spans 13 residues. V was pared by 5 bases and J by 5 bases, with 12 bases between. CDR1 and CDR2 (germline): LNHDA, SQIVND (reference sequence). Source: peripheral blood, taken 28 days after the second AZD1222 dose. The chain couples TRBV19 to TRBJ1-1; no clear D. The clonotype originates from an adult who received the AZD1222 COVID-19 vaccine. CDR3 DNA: TGTGCCAGTAGTCTCGGAAGTGAGACTGAAGCTTTCTTT. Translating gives CASSLGSETEAFF.